This TCR beta chain was recorded in a study of blood T cell repertoires in COVID-19. Study-level information: Sites in the United States, Italy and Spain provided acute and convalescent COVID-19 samples. Sources were T cells, B-cell-depleted T cells, or PBMCs; the material itself was cDNA or gDNA.

In the authors' methods: Amplifying reference gene primers gave estimates of nucleated cell counts. Sequenced by immunoSEQ multiplex PCR; TCRdb stores in-frame clones only, minus some. Clonal size and the V and J genes are those of that table, whereas D and trimming came from the DNA. The table lists 200,000 to 250,000 clones, 80% of them singletons, with about 13% in the top ten. The CDR3 spans 15 residues. The V and J ends lost 6 bases and 1 base respectively, with 14 bases between them. Per the germline V gene, CDR1 is LNHNV and CDR2 is YYDKDF (reference sequence). The chain recombines TRBV15 with TRBJ2-3; D is unresolved. The clonotype originates from a human donor in a cohort sampled during active COVID-19. The material sequenced was peripheral blood. The DNA for the CDR3 is TGTGCCACCAGTCAGACCACAGTGGGCACAGATACGCAGTATTTT. It codes for CATSQTTVGTDTQYF.